This paragraph covers one T cell receptor beta chain sequence. The clone's antigen remains unknown. No much larger clonotype is one base removed from it; base qualities were not supplied. Reading from cysteine to phenylalanine, the CDR3 counts 13 amino acids. Only CDR3 DNA remains: 39 bases, in frame from the first base. Based on the germline V gene (reference sequence), the CDR1 and CDR2 sequences are LNHDA and SQIVND. Trimming costs V 6 bases and J 4 bases, and their ends lie 10 bases apart. The cohort comprised more than 550 healthy bone marrow donors. Cohort members were all nominally healthy when sampled, although unrecorded immune exposures were likely present. The donor was CMV seropositive and belonged to the group of more than 250 seropositive cohort members. A peripheral blood sample was provided by each donor, and peripheral blood mononuclear cells were used for TCR beta sequencing. Genomic DNA extraction from the blood cell samples was performed with the Qiagen DNeasy Blood Extraction Kit.

The data originate from a study of cytomegalovirus exposure and HLA in healthy donors (dated by TCRdb to about 2017). About the investigation overall: An earlier analysis of about 530 of the donors reported 250 to 300 Gb of sequence data and 117 million unique TCR beta sequences obtained from about 170 million T cells. Every discovery cohort repertoire had been produced on one sequencing platform. Approximately 300 gigabases of sequencing data and tens of millions of unique TCR sequences made up an early release that covered approximately 700 HLA-typed donors. Among roughly 400 genotyped donors of the cohort, an average of approximately 240,000 unique TCR beta nucleotide sequences was sequenced per donor, of which approximately 18% were non-productive. Genome-wide SNP genotypes for about 60% of the roughly 700 donors were used in a later genetic analysis, which treated that subset as a discovery cohort. Among the roughly 390 genotyped donors, around 81% belonged to the genetic ancestry cluster associated with self-reported Caucasian donors. An earlier analysis of more than 450 of the donors used high-throughput TCR beta sequencing to judge whether each TCR beta V gene segment behaved as functional or pseudogenic. Five DR-DQ haplotypes were treated as single units for association and clustering because of strong linkage in the cohort. The study aimed to test whether cataloging public T cell receptors could reveal signatures of past pathogen exposure. To predict cytomegalovirus infection status, the study combined high-throughput TCR immunosequencing, statistical association of individual TCRs with disease status, and machine learning. The T cell repertoires of under 700 subjects were profiled by immunosequencing and related to cytomegalovirus serostatus. Donor age, sex, ethnicity and CMV serostatus were compiled together with the repertoire data. To study patterns of TCR occurrence, a later analysis re-analyzed previously published TCR beta repertoires from 666 donors and added high-resolution HLA genotyping. Along with the approximately 620-subject first cohort, a separate validation cohort of around 120 different subjects was used. Class I and class II HLA loci were covered by the typing at four-digit resolution. Typing coverage differed by locus: A, B, C, DRB1 and DQB1 were typed in about 629-640 donors, DQA1 in about 510, DPA1 in 606, and DPB1 in just under 490. Rather than drawing on any new phenotypic data, the later analysis identified candidate immune exposures from TCR beta sequences and the way those sequences occurred across donors.

Library preparation employed the immunoSEQ multiplex PCR assay. For the multiplex PCR, a mixture combining 60 forward primers for TCR Vbeta segments and 13 reverse primers for TCR Jbeta segments was used. Amplification of the CDR3 region of rearranged TCR beta genes was performed with a multiplex PCR assay on genomic DNA. The Illumina HiSeq System was used to sequence the amplified TCR beta libraries as 87-base-pair reads. The authors' analysis ran thus. In a later analysis, approximately 74 million unique TCR beta chains were counted across the roughly 610 repertoires, and approximately 11 million of these chains were shared by at least two donors. A nearest-neighbor algorithm error-corrected the raw reads and collapsed the reads into unique sequences, merging closely related sequences to remove PCR and sequencing errors. V, D and J gene segments were assigned by aligning CDR3 sequences to IMGT reference sequences. For a sequence to be retained, a match of at least six nucleotides to both a V gene segment and a J gene segment was required. A rearrangement counted as productive if the CDR3 had no stop codons and remained in frame with V and J, and every other rearrangement counted as non-productive. CDR3 was defined by IMGT convention, running from the second conserved V-encoded cysteine to the conserved J-encoded phenylalanine. Sequences without an unambiguous match to a single V gene segment were excluded from the earlier analysis of 450 to 750 of the donors. In an earlier analysis of some 590 of the donors, a V segment was called functional when productive rearrangements were above 56.7%, and segregating when the standard deviation between donors exceeded 5%. A statistical classification framework was built to diagnose cytomegalovirus status from the catalog of TCR beta chain sequences. In a later analysis, V and J genes were assigned by comparing TCR nucleotide sequences against IMGT/GENE-DB human TR gene sequences. In a later analysis, CDR3 sequences and most-parsimonious VDJ recombination scenarios were assigned using the TCRdist pipeline. In a later analysis, each TCR beta chain was defined by its CDR3 amino acid sequence together with its V-gene family, and reads without a unique V-gene family were excluded. In a later analysis, around 650 highly shared, low-generation-probability nucleotide sequences were removed to address suspected cross-contamination and a sequencing artifact. For each public chain, a later analysis derived a clonal expansion index from normalized ranks of inferred template counts within each repertoire. Generation probabilities in a later analysis came from a VDJ recombination model fitted to out-of-frame rearrangements, and those results were checked against IGoR. A later analysis scored TCR-TCR, TCR-HLA and TCR-CMV co-occurrence with hypergeometric tests, applying a repertoire-size bias correction to TCR pairs. To estimate false discovery rates, a later analysis permuted the HLA or CMV assignments 20 times. A later analysis grouped co-occurring TCRs with DBSCAN, adding TCRdist sequence similarity when clustering within HLA-allele-positive subsets. Co-occurrence clustering excluded repertoires with fewer than 30,000 or more than 120,000 public chains, plus five with anomalous nucleotide sharing. TCRdb stores this immuneACCESS table with in-frame sequences only. Part of the clones is absent; in the studies checked, under half of the shortfall reflects unresolved V genes, and no reason is known for the rest. V, J and clone size reflect that table, while D and trimming were determined from the DNA. This sample has 160,000 or so clones in its table, and 65% to 85% of those were observed once. Of the sample, roughly 7% is held by the ten largest clones.

Overall study outcomes, separate from this receptor: The classifier was reported to diagnose cytomegalovirus status with high specificity and sensitivity in both the original and validation cohorts. A further reported finding was that TCR beta sequences accurately predicted the HLA-A and HLA-B alleles for most subjects in the first cohort. Sequencing depth was assumed to be roughly uniform across donors in the presence/absence analyses, though that assumption may not hold. Because HLA typing was unavailable for some donors at each locus, only the typed subset was used in association tests. Across donors, most TCR sequences were observed very rarely, whereas some public TCRs were present in many individuals. Linkage disequilibrium might explain the correlated functional status among segregating V segments, but an unknown experimental factor could not be ruled out. In a later analysis, most CMV-associated TCR beta chains were found to appear HLA-restricted, with HLA associations seemingly driven largely by CMV exposure. The sequencing pipeline was judged likely to have produced a cluster of highly shared sequence variants as a technical artifact. The 87-base-pair reads could not distinguish some IMGT-functional V segments, including TRBV6-2 and TRBV6-3, so those segments were excluded. An earlier analysis of 587 of the donors showed that most TCR beta V segments appeared in productive rearrangements either about 87% or about 30% of the time, which broadly matched IMGT annotations. Compared with the approximately 710-donor mean, donors in an Asian-associated ancestry cluster had fewer N-insertions in productive TCRs, according to a later genetic analysis. When HLA alleles, especially DR and DQ, strongly co-occurred, attributing TCR associations to individual alleles was difficult. The earlier analysis of approximately 560 of the donors excluded some 16 rarely observed V segments, including chromosome 9 orphons, because counts were too low. In a later analysis, HLA-associated TCR beta chains showed more clonal expansion and lower generation probabilities than non-associated chains that were equally common. In vitro tests confirmed that a few of the cytomegalovirus-associated TCR beta chains recognize cytomegalovirus antigens. In the study, approximately 160 TCR beta chains were listed as associated with cytomegalovirus. At a false discovery rate of 0.05, a later analysis linked some 17,000 TCR beta sequences to specific HLA alleles. V-gene and J-gene trimming of TCR beta chains was associated with a missense DCLRE1C variant in a later genetic analysis, and the association was replicated in an independent cohort. The cohort was sequenced for TCR beta chains only, and without alpha or paired-chain data the features that could be detected were limited. According to a later analysis, parvovirus B19, influenza, CMV and Epstein-Barr virus appeared linked to several top co-occurrence clusters. According to the authors, the approach could potentially be generalized to other disease states and immunological phenotypes. In a later analysis, TCR association rates were found to vary across HLA loci, with the most associated TCRs seen for DRB1 alleles and the fewest for HLA-C alleles. Immune exposure information for the cohort was limited to CMV serostatus.

The sample comprised PBMCs. The source is a woman in her thirties or forties in good health and CMV-seropositive. The V and J segments used are TRBV19 and TRBJ1-5; tentative D gene TRBD1, with 6 bases matching. CDR3 loop: CASSDTGNQPQHF. The nucleotides are TGTGCCAGTAGCGACACAGGGAATCAGCCCCAGCATTTT.